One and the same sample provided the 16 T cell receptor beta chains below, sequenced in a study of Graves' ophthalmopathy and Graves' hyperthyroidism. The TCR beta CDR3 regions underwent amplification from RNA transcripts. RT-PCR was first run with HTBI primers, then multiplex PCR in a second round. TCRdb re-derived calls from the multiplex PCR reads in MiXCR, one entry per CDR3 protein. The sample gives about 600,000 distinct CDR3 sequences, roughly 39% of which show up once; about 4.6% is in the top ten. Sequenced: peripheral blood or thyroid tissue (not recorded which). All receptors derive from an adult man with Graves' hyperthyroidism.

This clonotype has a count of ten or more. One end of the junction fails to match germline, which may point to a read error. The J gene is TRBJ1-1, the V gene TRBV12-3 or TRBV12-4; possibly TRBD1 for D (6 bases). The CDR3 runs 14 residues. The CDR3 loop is CASRPTGRDTEAFF. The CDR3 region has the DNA TGCGCCAGTAGGCCGACAGGCCGGGACACTGAAGCTTTCTTT.

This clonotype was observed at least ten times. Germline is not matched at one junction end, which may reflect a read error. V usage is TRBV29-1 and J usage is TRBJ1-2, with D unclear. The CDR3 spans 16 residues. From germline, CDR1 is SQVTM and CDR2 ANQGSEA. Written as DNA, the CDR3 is TGCAGCGTTGAAGGATCCCGGACGGATCTTAACTATGGCTACGCCTTC. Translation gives CSVEGSRTDLNYGYAF.

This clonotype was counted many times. Here the CDR3 reads CASSQNTGLAYEQYF. As DNA, the CDR3 is TGCGCCAGCAGCCAAAATACGGGACTAGCCTACGAGCAGTACTTC. The genes are TRBV4-1 and TRBJ2-7; the match to TRBD2 covers 8 bases. The CDR3 is 15 amino acids. Looked up from germline, CDR1 is MGHRA and CDR2 is YSYEKL. Unmatched junction bases numbered 5, after V lost 2 bases and J lost 2 bases.

The CDR3 coding sequence is TGTGCCACCCAGCGGGACAGGGGGCCCCAGCATTTT. Its protein is CATQRDRGPQHF. The chain is built from TRBV15 and TRBJ1-5, with TRBD1 identical over 10 bases. The CDR3 has 12 amino acids. V lost 8 bases to trimming and J lost 9 bases; unmatched junction nucleotides: 4. Germline V CDR1 and CDR2: LNHNV, YYDKDF (reference sequence).

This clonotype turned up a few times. CDR3 residues: CASSGLAGSYNEQFF. In DNA, the CDR3 is TGTGCCAGCAGTGGACTAGCGGGCTCCTACAATGAGCAGTTCTTC. The chain uses TRBV25-1 and TRBJ2-1; TRBD2 agrees at 10 bases. Germline CDR1 and CDR2: MGHDK and SYGVNS. The CDR3 has 15 residues. V shed 4 bases, J shed 0 bases, and the junction held 0 bases outside the gene matches.

Here the CDR3 reads CATSVEKLGGSVLSAWSDTGELFF. The CDR3, as DNA: TGTGCCACCAGTGTAGAAAAATTGGGCGGGAGTGTTCTGTCTGCTTGGTCGGACACCGGGGAGCTGTTTTTT. The chain uses TRBV24-1 and TRBJ2-2; 7 nucleotides match TRBD2. V dropped 5 bases and J dropped 3; count of bases not matched to a gene: 32. CDR3 size: 24 residues. CDR1 and CDR2 from the germline V gene are KGHDR and SFDVKD.

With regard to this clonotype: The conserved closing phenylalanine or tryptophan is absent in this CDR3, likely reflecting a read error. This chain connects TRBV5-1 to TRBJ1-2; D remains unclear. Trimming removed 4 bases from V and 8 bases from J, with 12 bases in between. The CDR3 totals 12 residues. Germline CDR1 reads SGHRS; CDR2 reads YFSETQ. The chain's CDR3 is CASSLSSGGYTS. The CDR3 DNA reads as TGCGCCAGCAGCCTCAGTTCGGGAGGCTACACCTCC.

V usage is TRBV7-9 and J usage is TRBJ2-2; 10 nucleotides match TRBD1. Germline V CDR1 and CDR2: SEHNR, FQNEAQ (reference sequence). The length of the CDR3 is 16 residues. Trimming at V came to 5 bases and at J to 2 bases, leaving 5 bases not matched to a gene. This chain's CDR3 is CASSRRDRGNTGELFF. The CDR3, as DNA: TGTGCCAGCAGCCGCCGGGACAGGGGTAACACCGGGGAGCTGTTTTTT.

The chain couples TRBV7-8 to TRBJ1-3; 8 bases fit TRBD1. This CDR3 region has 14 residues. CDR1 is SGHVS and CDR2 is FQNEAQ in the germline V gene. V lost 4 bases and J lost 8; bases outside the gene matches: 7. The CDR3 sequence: CASSWTGQADTIYF. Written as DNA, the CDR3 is TGTGCCAGCAGCTGGACGGGACAGGCGGACACCATATATTTT.

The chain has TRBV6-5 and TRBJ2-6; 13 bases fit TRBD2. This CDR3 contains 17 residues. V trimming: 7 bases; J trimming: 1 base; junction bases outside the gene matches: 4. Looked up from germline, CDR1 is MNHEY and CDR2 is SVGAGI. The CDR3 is CASIGLAGVSGANVLTF. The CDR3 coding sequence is TGTGCCAGCATCGGACTAGCGGGGGTTTCTGGGGCCAACGTCCTGACTTTC.

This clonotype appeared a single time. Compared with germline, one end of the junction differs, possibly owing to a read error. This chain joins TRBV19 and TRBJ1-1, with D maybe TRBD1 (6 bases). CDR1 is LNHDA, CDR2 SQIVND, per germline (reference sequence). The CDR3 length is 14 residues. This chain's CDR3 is CASSKAGVGTEAFF. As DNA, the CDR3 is TGTGCCAGTAGTAAGGCAGGGGTAGGCACTGAAGCCTTCTTT.

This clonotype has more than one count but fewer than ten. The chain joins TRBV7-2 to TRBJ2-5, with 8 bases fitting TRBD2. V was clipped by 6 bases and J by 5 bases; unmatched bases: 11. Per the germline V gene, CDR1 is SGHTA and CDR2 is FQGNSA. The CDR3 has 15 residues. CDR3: CASRFRGGGLETQYF. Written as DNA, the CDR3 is TGTGCCAGCAGATTTCGGGGGGGGGGGTTGGAGACCCAGTACTTC.

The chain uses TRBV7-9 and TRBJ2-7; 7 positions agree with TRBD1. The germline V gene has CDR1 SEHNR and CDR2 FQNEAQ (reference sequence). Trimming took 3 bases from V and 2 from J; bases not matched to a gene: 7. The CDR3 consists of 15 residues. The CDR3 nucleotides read TGTGCCAGCAGCTTTACCCGGGACAGAACCTACGAGCAGTACTTC. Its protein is CASSFTRDRTYEQYF.

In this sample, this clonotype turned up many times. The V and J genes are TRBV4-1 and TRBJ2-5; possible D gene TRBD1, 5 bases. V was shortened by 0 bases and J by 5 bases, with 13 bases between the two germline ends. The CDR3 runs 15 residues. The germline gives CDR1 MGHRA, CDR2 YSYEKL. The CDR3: CASSQESRVGETQYF. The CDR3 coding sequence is TGCGCCAGCAGCCAAGAAAGCAGGGTCGGGGAGACCCAGTACTTC.

CDR3 residues: CASQGGAGGNQPQHF. The CDR3 nucleotides read TGTGCCAGCCAGGGAGGGGCAGGGGGAAATCAGCCCCAGCATTTT. This sequence joins TRBV9 and TRBJ1-5, with TRBD1 identical over 7 bases. Germline CDR1 reads SGDLS; CDR2 reads YYNGEE. This CDR3 comprises 15 residues. V was pared by 7 bases and J by 4 bases, with 11 bases of the junction left unmatched.

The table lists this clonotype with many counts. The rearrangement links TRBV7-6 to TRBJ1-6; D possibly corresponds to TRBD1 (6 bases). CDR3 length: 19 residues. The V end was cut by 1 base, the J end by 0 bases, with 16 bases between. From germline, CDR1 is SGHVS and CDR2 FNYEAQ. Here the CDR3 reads CASSLVGGRSSSYNSPLHF. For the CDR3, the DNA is TGTGCCAGCAGCTTAGTAGGGGGACGGTCCAGCTCCTATAATTCACCCCTCCACTTT.